This T cell receptor (beta chain) was profiled in a study of cytomegalovirus exposure and HLA in healthy donors. Study conclusions and caveats: Specificity of a few CMV-associated chains for CMV antigens was verified in vitro. A missense variant in DCLRE1C was later tied to TCR beta V- and J-gene trimming.

Trimming pared 1 base from V and 0 bases from J, leaving 12 bases between. The CDR3 covers 16 residues. From germline, CDR1 is SGHRS and CDR2 YFSETQ. It was with 60 Vbeta and 13 Jbeta primers that the PCR ran. Measured with immunoSEQ multiplex PCR; TCRdb has only the in-frame clones, and not every one. The sample yields approximately 160,000 clones, roughly 82% seen once. Notes on this clone: What it binds is unknown.

Material: PBMCs. The clonotype was recovered from a girl aged 5-17 years in good health and CMV-seropositive. The chain couples TRBV5-1 to TRBJ2-3; D remains ambiguous. The CDR3 loop is CASSLSRAGSTDTQYF. The DNA of the CDR3 is TGCGCCAGCAGCTTGTCTCGAGCAGGTAGCACAGATACGCAGTATTTT.